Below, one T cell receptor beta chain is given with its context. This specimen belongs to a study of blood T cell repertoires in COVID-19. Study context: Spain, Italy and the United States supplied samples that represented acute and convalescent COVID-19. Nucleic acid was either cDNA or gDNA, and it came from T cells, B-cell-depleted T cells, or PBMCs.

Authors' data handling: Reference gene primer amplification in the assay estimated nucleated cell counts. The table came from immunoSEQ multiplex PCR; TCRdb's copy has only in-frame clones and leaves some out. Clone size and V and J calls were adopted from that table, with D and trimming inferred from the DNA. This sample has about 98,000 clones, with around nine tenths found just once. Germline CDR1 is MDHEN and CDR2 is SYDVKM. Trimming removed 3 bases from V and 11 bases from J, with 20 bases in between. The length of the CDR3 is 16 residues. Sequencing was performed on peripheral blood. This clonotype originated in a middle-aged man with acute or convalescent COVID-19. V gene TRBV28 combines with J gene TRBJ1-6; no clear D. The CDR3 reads CASSFPTHNLLAPLHF. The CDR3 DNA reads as TGTGCCAGCAGTTTCCCGACTCACAATCTCCTTGCACCCCTCCACTTT.